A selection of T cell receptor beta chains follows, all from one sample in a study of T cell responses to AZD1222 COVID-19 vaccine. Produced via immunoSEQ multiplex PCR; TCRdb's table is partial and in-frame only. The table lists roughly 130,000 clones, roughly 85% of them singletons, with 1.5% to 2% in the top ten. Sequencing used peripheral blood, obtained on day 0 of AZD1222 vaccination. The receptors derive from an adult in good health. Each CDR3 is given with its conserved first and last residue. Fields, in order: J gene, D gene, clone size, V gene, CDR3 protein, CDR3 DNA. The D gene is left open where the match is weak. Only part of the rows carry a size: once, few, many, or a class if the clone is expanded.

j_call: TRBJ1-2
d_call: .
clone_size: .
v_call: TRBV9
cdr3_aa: CASSVVRGLPSSYTF
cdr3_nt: TGTGCCAGCAGCGTAGTTCGGGGTCTGCCTAGTAGCTACACCTTC

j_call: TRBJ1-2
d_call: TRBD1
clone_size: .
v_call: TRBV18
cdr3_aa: CASSPDRGDYGYTF
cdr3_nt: TGTGCCAGCTCACCTGACAGGGGTGACTATGGCTACACCTTC

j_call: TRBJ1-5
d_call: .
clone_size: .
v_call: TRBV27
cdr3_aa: CASRGGVISNQPQHF
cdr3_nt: TGTGCCAGCAGGGGGGGAGTTATTAGCAATCAGCCCCAGCATTTT

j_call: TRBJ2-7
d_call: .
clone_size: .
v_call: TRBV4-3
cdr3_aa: CASSQEILGRGEQYF
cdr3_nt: TGCGCCAGCAGCCAAGAAATCCTCGGCAGGGGAGAGCAGTACTTC

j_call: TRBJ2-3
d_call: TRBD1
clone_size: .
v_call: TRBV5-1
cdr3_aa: CASSLGQGGTDTQYF
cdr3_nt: TGCGCCAGCAGCCTGGGACAGGGGGGGACAGATACGCAGTATTTT

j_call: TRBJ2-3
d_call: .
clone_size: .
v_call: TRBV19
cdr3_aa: CASSIDRADLPTYTQYF
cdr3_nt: TGTGCCAGTAGTATAGATCGGGCCGACCTACCCACATATACGCAGTATTTT

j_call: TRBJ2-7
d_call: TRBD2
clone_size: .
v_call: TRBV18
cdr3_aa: CASSPPIAGVGGEQYF
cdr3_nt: TGTGCCAGCTCACCACCGATAGCGGGAGTCGGGGGCGAGCAGTACTTC

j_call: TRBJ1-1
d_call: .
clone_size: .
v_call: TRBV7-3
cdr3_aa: CASSARGADTEAFF
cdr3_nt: TGTGCCAGCAGCGCCCGAGGGGCCGACACTGAAGCTTTCTTT

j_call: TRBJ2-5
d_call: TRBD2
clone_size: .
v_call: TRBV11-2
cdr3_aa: CASSTSGGGQETQYF
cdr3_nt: TGTGCCAGCAGTACTAGCGGGGGAGGGCAAGAGACCCAGTACTTC

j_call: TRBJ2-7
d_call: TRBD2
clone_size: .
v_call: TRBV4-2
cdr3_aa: CASSQGTGLAEQYF
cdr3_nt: TGTGCCAGCAGCCAAGGGACCGGACTAGCGGAGCAGTACTTC

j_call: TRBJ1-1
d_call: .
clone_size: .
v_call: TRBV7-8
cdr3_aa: CASRRADMNTEAFF
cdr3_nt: TGTGCCAGCAGGAGAGCAGACATGAACACTGAAGCTTTCTTT

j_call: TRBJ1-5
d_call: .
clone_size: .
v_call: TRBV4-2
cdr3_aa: CASSQEWQGYQPQHF
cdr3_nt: TGTGCCAGCAGCCAAGAATGGCAGGGCTATCAGCCCCAGCATTTT

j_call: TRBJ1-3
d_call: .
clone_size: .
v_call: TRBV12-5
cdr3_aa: CASGPLRGGNTIYF
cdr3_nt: TGTGCTAGTGGTCCGCTGCGGGGAGGAAACACCATATATTTT

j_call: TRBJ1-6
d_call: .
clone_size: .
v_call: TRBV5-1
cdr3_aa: CASSLVSRSSYNSPLHF
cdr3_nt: TGCGCCAGCAGCTTGGTATCTCGGAGCTCCTATAATTCACCCCTCCACTTT

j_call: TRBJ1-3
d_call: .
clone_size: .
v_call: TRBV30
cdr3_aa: CAWSVGTGNTIYF
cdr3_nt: TGTGCCTGGAGTGTGGGTACTGGAAACACCATATATTTT

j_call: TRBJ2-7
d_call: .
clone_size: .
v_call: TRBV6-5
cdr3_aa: CASSYQSVYEQYF
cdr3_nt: TGTGCCAGCAGTTACCAAAGCGTCTACGAGCAGTACTTC

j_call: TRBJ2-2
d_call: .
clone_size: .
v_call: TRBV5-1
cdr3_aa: CASSLVVTAGELFF
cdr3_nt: TGCGCCAGCAGCTTGGTAGTCACGGCCGGGGAGCTGTTTTTT

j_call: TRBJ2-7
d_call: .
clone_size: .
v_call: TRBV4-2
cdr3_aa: CASSQEGGGPYEQYF
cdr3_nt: TGTGCCAGCAGCCAGGAGGGCGGGGGCCCCTACGAGCAGTACTTC

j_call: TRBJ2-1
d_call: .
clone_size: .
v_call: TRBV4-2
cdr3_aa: CASSLYNEQFF
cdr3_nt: TGTGCCAGCAGCCTGTACAATGAGCAGTTCTTC

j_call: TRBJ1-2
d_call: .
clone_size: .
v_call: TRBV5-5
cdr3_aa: CASSDIRAGSGYTF
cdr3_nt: TGTGCCAGCAGCGACATCAGGGCAGGTAGCGGCTACACCTTC

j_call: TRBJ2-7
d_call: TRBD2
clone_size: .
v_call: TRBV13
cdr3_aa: CASSPQGLEAYEQYF
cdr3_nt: TGTGCCAGCAGCCCCCAGGGACTAGAGGCGTACGAGCAGTACTTC

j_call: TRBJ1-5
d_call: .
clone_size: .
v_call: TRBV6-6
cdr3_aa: CASRDSLYSNQPQHF
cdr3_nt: TGTGCCAGCAGGGACAGCCTCTATAGCAATCAGCCCCAGCATTTT

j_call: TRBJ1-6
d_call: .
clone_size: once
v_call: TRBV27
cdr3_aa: CASSILPDRANSPLHF
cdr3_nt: TGTGCCAGCAGTATTTTACCGGACAGAGCTAATTCACCCCTCCACTTT

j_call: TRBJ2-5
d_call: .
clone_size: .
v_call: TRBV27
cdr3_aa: CASSLEPQGETQYF
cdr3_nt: TGTGCCAGTTCTTTAGAACCCCAGGGGGAGACCCAGTACTTC

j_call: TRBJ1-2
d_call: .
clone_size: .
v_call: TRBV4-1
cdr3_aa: CASSDGQSYGYTF
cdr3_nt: TGCGCCAGCAGCGATGGACAGTCCTATGGCTACACCTTC

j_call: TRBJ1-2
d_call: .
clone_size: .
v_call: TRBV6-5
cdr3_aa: CASSSPREDRGYTF
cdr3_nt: TGTGCCAGCAGTTCCCCCAGGGAGGATCGTGGCTACACCTTC

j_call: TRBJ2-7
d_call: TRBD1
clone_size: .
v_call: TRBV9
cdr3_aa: CASSSLPGQGYEQYF
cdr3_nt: TGTGCCAGCAGCTCACTCCCCGGACAGGGATACGAGCAGTACTTC

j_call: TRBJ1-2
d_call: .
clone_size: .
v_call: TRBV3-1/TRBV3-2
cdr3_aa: CASSQGGARAYGYTF
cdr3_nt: TGTGCCAGCAGCCAAGGGGGGGCCCGGGCCTATGGCTACACCTTC

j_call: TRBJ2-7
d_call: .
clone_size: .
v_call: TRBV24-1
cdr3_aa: CATSDWESYEQYF
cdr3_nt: TGTGCCACCAGTGATTGGGAGTCCTACGAGCAGTACTTC

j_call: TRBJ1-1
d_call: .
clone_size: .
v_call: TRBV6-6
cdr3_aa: CASSQPRGKSTNTEAFF
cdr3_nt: TGTGCCAGCAGTCAGCCCAGGGGAAAGAGTACTAACACTGAAGCTTTCTTT

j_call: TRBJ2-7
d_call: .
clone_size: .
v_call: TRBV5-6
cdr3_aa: CASSTLASYEQYF
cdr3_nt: TGTGCCAGTTCCACCTTAGCCTCCTACGAGCAGTACTTC

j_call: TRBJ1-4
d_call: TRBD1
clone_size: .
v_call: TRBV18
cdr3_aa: CASSPGQGVEKLFF
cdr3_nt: TGTGCCAGCTCCCCGGGACAGGGGGTTGAAAAACTGTTTTTT

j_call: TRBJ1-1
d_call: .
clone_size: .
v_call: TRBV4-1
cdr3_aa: CASSQDIQGYTEAFF
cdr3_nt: TGCGCCAGCAGCCAAGATATCCAGGGCTACACTGAAGCTTTCTTT

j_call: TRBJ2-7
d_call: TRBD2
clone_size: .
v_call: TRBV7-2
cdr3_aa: CASSQALTSGAYEQYF
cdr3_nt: TGTGCCAGCAGCCAAGCCCTGACTAGCGGAGCCTACGAGCAGTACTTC

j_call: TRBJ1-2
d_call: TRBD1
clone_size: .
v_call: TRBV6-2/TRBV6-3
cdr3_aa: CASSYGGQGAYGYTF
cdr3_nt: TGTGCCAGCAGTTACGGCGGGCAGGGGGCGTATGGCTACACCTTC

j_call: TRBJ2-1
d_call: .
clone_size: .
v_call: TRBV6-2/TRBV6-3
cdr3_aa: CASSTGPYDNEQFF
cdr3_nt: TGTGCCAGCAGTACCGGGCCATATGACAATGAGCAGTTCTTC

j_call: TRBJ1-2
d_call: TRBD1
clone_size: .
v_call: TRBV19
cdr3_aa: CASRYPGQGPNYGYTF
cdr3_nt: TGTGCCAGTAGATACCCGGGACAGGGACCCAACTATGGCTACACCTTC

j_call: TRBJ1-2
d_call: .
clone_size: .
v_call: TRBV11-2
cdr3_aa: CASSPDKRPANYGYTF
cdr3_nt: TGTGCCAGCAGCCCAGACAAACGTCCCGCTAACTATGGCTACACCTTC

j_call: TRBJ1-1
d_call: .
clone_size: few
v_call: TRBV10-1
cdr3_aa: CASSADLNTEAFF
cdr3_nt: TGCGCCAGCAGTGCAGATTTGAACACTGAAGCTTTCTTT

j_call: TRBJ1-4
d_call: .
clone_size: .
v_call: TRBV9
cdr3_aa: CASSVASGSGEKLFF
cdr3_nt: TGTGCCAGCAGCGTAGCGTCGGGGAGTGGTGAAAAACTGTTTTTT

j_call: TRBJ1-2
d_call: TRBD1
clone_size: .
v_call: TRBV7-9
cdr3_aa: CASSRTGDYGYTF
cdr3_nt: TGTGCCAGCAGCCGGACAGGGGACTATGGCTACACCTTC

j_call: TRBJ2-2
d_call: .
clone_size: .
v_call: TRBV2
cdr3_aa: CASSARRTDTGELFF
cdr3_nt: TGTGCCAGCAGTGCCAGAAGGACCGACACCGGGGAGCTGTTTTTT

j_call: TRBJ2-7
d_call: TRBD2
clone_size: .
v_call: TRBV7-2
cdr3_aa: CASSLWSGGRDEQYF
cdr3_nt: TGTGCCAGCAGCTTGTGGTCGGGAGGGCGGGACGAGCAGTACTTC

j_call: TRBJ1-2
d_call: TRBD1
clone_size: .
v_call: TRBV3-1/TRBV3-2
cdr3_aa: CASSLGQGATYGYTF
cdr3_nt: TGTGCCAGCAGCTTAGGACAGGGGGCGACCTATGGCTACACCTTC

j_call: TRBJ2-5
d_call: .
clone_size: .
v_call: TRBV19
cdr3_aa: CASRPPGEQETQYF
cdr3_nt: TGTGCCAGTAGGCCCCCCGGGGAGCAAGAGACCCAGTACTTC

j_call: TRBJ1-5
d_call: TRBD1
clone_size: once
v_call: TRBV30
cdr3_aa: CAWRTGGTQPQHF
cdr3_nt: TGTGCCTGGAGGACAGGGGGAACACAGCCCCAGCATTTT

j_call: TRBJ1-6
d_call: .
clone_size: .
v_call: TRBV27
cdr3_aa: CASSFRVLINSPLHF
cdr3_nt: TGTGCCAGCAGTTTCCGGGTCCTTATTAATTCACCCCTCCACTTT

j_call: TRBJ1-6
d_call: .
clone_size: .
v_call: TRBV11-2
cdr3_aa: CASRPWGGTALHF
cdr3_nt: TGTGCCAGCAGGCCATGGGGGGGGACGGCCCTCCACTTT

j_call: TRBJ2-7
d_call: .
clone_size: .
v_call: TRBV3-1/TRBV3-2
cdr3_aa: CASSSLEGGYGNEQYF
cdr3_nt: TGTGCCAGCAGCTCCCTCGAAGGTGGGTACGGTAACGAGCAGTACTTC

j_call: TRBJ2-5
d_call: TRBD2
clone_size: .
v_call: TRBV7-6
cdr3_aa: CASSRAGVETQYF
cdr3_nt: TGTGCCAGCAGCCGAGCGGGAGTGGAGACCCAGTACTTC

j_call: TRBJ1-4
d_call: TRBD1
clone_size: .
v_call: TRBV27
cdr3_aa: CASSYRQGGNEKLFF
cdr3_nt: TGTGCCAGCAGTTATCGACAGGGCGGTAATGAAAAACTGTTTTTT

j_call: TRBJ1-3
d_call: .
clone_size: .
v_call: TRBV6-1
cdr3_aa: CASSVTGYGNTIYF
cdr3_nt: TGTGCCAGCAGTGTTACAGGGTACGGAAACACCATATATTTT

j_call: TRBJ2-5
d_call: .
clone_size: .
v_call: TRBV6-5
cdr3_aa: CASSYGRSAQETQYF
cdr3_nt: TGTGCCAGCAGTTACGGGCGGTCGGCCCAAGAGACCCAGTACTTC

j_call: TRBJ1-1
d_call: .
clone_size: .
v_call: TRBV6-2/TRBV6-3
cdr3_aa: CASSPQRRGREGSTEAFF
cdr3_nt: TGTGCCAGCAGCCCCCAGCGGCGTGGCAGGGAAGGAAGCACTGAAGCTTTCTTT

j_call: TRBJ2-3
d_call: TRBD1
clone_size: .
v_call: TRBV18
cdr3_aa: CASSPTTGTMGDTQYF
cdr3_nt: TGTGCCAGCTCACCAACGACAGGGACGATGGGAGATACGCAGTATTTT

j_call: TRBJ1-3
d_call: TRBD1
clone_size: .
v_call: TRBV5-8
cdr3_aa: CASSFGQGGHVRRNTIYF
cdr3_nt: TGTGCCAGCAGCTTTGGTCAAGGGGGCCACGTCCGCCGAAACACCATATATTTT

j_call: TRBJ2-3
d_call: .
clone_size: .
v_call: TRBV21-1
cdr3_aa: CASSSSGTTFSTDTQYF
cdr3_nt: TGTGCCAGCAGCAGCAGCGGGACGACCTTTAGCACAGATACGCAGTATTTT

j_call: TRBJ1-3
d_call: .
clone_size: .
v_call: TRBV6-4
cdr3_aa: CASSDSAFSGNTIYF
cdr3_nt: TGTGCCAGCAGTGACTCTGCCTTCTCTGGAAACACCATATATTTT

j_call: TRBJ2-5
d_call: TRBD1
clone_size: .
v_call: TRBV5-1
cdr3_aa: CASSPGTGGYQETQYF
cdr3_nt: TGCGCCAGCAGCCCGGGGACAGGCGGGTACCAAGAGACCCAGTACTTC